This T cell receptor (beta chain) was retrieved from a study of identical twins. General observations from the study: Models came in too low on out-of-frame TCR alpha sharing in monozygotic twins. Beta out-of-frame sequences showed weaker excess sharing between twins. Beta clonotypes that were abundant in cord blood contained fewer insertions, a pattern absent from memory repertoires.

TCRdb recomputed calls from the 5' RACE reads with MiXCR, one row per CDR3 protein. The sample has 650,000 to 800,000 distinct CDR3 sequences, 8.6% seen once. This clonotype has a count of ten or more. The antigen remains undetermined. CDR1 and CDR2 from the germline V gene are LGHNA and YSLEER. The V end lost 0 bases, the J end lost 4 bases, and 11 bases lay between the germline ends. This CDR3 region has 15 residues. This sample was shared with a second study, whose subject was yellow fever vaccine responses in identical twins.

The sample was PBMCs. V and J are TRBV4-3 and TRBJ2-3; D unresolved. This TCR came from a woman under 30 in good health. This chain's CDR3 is CASSQDLEIPDTQYF. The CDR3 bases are TGCGCCAGCAGCCAAGATTTGGAGATCCCAGATACGCAGTATTTT.